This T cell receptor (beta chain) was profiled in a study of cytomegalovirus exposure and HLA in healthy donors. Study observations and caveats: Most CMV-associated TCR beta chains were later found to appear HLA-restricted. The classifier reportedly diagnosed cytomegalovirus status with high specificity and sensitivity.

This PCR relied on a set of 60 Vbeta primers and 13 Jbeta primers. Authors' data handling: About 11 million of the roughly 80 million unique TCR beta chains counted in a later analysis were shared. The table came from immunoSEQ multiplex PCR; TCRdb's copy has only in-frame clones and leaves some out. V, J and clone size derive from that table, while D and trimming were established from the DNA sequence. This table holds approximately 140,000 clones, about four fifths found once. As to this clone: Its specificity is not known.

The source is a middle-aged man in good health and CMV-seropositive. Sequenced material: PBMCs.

The CDR3 DNA reads TGCGCCAGCAGCCAAGATGTTGGGACAGGGGGAGGACAGCCCCAGCATTTT. It codes for CASSQDVGTGGGQPQHF. The gene calls are TRBV4-1 and TRBJ1-5; 11 bases match TRBD1. V trimming: 0 bases; J trimming: 7 bases; junction bases outside the gene matches: 8. The CDR3 extends over 17 amino acids. Germline CDR1 is MGHRA and CDR2 is YSYEKL.